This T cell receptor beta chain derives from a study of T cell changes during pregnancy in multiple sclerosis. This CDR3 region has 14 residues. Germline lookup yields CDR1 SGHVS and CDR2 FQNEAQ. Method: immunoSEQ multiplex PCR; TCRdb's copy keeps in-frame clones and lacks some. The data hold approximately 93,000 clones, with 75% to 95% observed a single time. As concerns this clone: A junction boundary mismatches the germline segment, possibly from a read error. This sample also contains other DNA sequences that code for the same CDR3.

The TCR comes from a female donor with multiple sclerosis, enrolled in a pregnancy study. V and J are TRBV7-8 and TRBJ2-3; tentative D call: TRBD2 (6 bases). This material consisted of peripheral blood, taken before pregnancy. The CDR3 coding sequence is TGTGCTAGCAGCTTGGGGCTAGCGACAGATACGCAGTATTTT. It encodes CASSLGLATDTQYF.